The 23 T cell receptor beta chains listed next were all sequenced from one sample in a study of Graves' ophthalmopathy and Graves' hyperthyroidism. Transcripts of RNA were the source for amplifying TCR beta CDR3 regions. HTBI-primed RT-PCR formed the first round, and a multiplex PCR formed the second. MiXCR was run by TCRdb on the multiplex PCR reads, yielding one entry per CDR3 protein. Of 400,000 or so distinct CDR3 sequences listed, roughly a sixth were seen once; the top ten hold 2% to 3%. The sequenced sample consisted of peripheral blood. Source of these receptors: an adult woman with stable Graves' hyperthyroidism.

The chain employs TRBV6-1 and TRBJ2-7; 8 nucleotides align to TRBD1. Looked up from germline, CDR1 is MNHNS and CDR2 is SASEGT. V was pared by 10 bases and J by 5 bases, with 7 bases of the junction left unmatched. CDR3 length equals 12 residues. The CDR3 loop reads CAIGTGSHEQYF. Written as DNA, the CDR3 is TGTGCCATCGGGACAGGTTCTCACGAGCAGTACTTC.

The sample holds many counts of this clonotype. This chain joins TRBV7-2 and TRBJ2-7; the D gene is possibly TRBD1 (6 bases). V shed 1 base and J shed 5 bases, with 9 bases lying between them. This CDR3 comprises 13 residues. Germline lookup yields CDR1 SGHTA and CDR2 FQGNSA. Here the CDR3 reads CASSLVYRDEQYF. CDR3 nucleotide sequence: TGTGCCAGCAGCTTAGTCTACAGGGACGAGCAGTACTTC.

This clonotype was counted only a few times. Just one base apart from a much larger clone, this may be a read error. The CDR3 does not close with the conserved phenylalanine or tryptophan, likely indicating a read error. This chain links TRBV4-3 with TRBJ1-1, with D possibly TRBD1 on 6 matching bases. Trimming pared 3 bases from V and 1 base from J, leaving 21 bases between. Per germline, CDR1 LGHNA and CDR2 YSLEER. This CDR3 contains 18 residues. The CDR3 here is CASSQKNFIGQKNTEAFL. In DNA, the CDR3 is TGCGCCAGCAGCCAGAAAAACTTCATTGGACAGAAGAACACTGAAGCTTTCCTT.

In its sample, this clonotype was seen many times. The rearrangement links TRBV28 to TRBJ1-6; D is unresolved. CDR1 is MDHEN, CDR2 SYDVKM, per germline. V lost 2 bases to trimming and J lost 8 bases, with 4 bases between them. The CDR3 is made up of 12 amino acids. The CDR3 DNA follows: TGTGCCAGCAGTTTAAATGATTCACCCCTCCACTTT. As protein: CASSLNDSPLHF.

The chain uses TRBV28 and TRBJ2-7; 14 nucleotides align to TRBD2. Germline V CDR1 and CDR2: MDHEN, SYDVKM. The CDR3 totals 18 residues. V shed 2 bases and J 1 base; nucleotides not matched to a gene: 7. CDR3 nucleotide sequence: TGTGCCAGCAGTTTAGGCCCCGGGACTAGCGGGAGATCCTACGAGCAGTACTTC. Protein product: CASSLGPGTSGRSYEQYF.

In its sample, this clonotype was seen many times. The CDR3 sequence: CASDRDGTEAFF. CDR3 DNA sequence: TGTGCCTCTGACAGGGATGGGACTGAAGCTTTCTTT. The V call is TRBV30, the J call TRBJ1-1; 7 bases agree with TRBD1. The germline V gene has CDR1 GTSNPN and CDR2 SVGIG (reference sequence). J lost 5 bases, V lost 7 bases, and 7 bases had no gene match. The CDR3 sequence is 12 residues long.

This clonotype was found many times. For the CDR3, the DNA is TGCAGCGTTGGAGGAGACAGGTTCCCCTACGAGCAGTACTTC. Its translation: CSVGGDRFPYEQYF. V gene TRBV29-1 combines with J gene TRBJ2-7; TRBD1 is a possible D gene (6 bases). Deletions cut 4 bases from V and 2 bases from J, with 15 bases between. Germline values: CDR1 SQVTM, CDR2 ANQGSEA. The CDR3 extends over 14 amino acids.

This clonotype appeared many times. The V call is TRBV28, the J call TRBJ1-2; D possibly corresponds to TRBD1 (6 bases). V dropped 7 bases and J dropped 3 bases, with 15 bases sitting between them. The germline V gene encodes CDR1 MDHEN and CDR2 SYDVKM. The CDR3 is 14 residues long. The CDR3 coding sequence is TGTGCCAGCAAACCACAGGGAACCGACTATGGCTACACCTTC. The encoded protein is CASKPQGTDYGYTF.

This clonotype was detected ten times or more. The genes are TRBV6-5 and TRBJ1-1; tentatively, D is TRBD1 (5 bases). CDR3 size: 14 residues. CDR1 is MNHEY, CDR2 SVGAGI, per germline. Trimming took off 2 bases at V and 5 bases at J, with 12 bases between the two ends. CDR3 nucleotide sequence: TGTGCCAGCAGTTACGTGGGGGGAGGGACTGAAGCTTTCTTT. This codes for CASSYVGGGTEAFF.

This clonotype showed up just once. This may come from a read error, since a much larger clone is one base off. V and J are TRBV6-5 and TRBJ2-2, with D perhaps TRBD2 (5 bases). The V gene's germline CDR1 is MNHEY and CDR2 SVGAGI. This CDR3 is 14 amino acids long. The CDR3 coding sequence is TGTGCCAGCAGTTACTCGGCGAACACCGGGGAGCTGCTTTTT. Amino acids: CASSYSANTGELLF.

The V call is TRBV18, the J call TRBJ1-6; unclear D gene. Looked up from germline, CDR1 is KGHSH and CDR2 is LQKENI. V lost 2 bases, J lost 5 bases, and 10 bases lay in between. The CDR3 totals 15 residues. The DNA of the CDR3 is TGTGCCAGCTCACCAAAACAGCTTGATAATTCACCCCTCCACTTT. It encodes CASSPKQLDNSPLHF.

V and J are TRBV7-9 and TRBJ2-3; D unclear. The CDR3 has 13 amino acids. Germline CDR1 is SEHNR and CDR2 is FQNEAQ (reference sequence). V lost 5 bases and J 6 bases, leaving 12 bases between the germline ends. CDR3 amino acids: CASSPPPQDTQYF. CDR3 in DNA: TGTGCCAGCAGCCCCCCGCCCCAGGATACGCAGTATTTT.

This clonotype was counted ten times or more. The chain combines TRBV5-1 with TRBJ2-7, with 7 bases matching TRBD1. Looked up from germline, CDR1 is SGHRS and CDR2 is YFSETQ. This CDR3 contains 16 residues. Trimming at V came to 0 bases and at J to 0 bases, leaving 6 bases not matched to a gene. The DNA for the CDR3 is TGCGCCAGCAGCTTGGCGGGACAGCCTAGCTCCTACGAGCAGTACTTC. Protein sequence: CASSLAGQPSSYEQYF.

This clonotype was counted at least ten times. The rearrangement uses TRBV18 and TRBJ2-7, with TRBD1 as a possible D gene (7 bases). The CDR3 covers 16 residues. V was trimmed by 0 bases and J by 5 bases, leaving 17 bases between them. CDR1 is KGHSH and CDR2 is LQKENI in the germline V gene. The CDR3 DNA is TGTGCCAGCTCACCACCGAATTTGTCAGGGGGGCACGAGCAGTACTTC. Translation gives CASSPPNLSGGHEQYF.

This clonotype was seen at least ten times. The rearrangement joins TRBV6-5 to TRBJ1-2; D call uncertain. The CDR3 is 16 amino acids. The V and J ends lost 0 bases and 7 bases respectively, with 18 bases between them. The V gene's germline CDR1 is MNHEY and CDR2 SVGAGI. The CDR3, as DNA: TGTGCCAGCAGTTACTCGATTTTGGCTCTACCCCCTGGCTACACCTTC. Its protein is CASSYSILALPPGYTF.

In this sample, this clonotype turned up many times. The genes are TRBV4-2 and TRBJ2-7; 7 nucleotides align to TRBD2. Germline values: CDR1 LGHNA, CDR2 YNFKEQ. The trim removed 0 bases at V and 5 bases at J, leaving 7 bases unmatched. The CDR3 loop spans 15 amino acids. The CDR3 nucleotides read TGTGCCAGCAGCCAAGATTTTGCGGGAGCGAACGAGCAGTACTTC. Amino acids: CASSQDFAGANEQYF.

In this sample, this clonotype turned up many times. This rearrangement joins TRBV6-2 or TRBV6-3 to TRBJ1-2; D ambiguous. V lost 4 bases and J 5 bases, leaving 20 bases between the germline ends. Germline V lookup: CDR1 MNHEY, CDR2 SVGEGT. The CDR3 sequence is 16 residues long. The CDR3 spells CASSFYFQVLDYGYTF. The CDR3 nucleotides read TGTGCCAGCAGTTTTTATTTTCAGGTGCTGGATTATGGCTACACCTTC.

The rearrangement joins TRBV10-3 to TRBJ1-2, with 7 nucleotides matching TRBD1. This CDR3 spans 13 amino acids. Germline V CDR1 and CDR2: ENHRY, SYGVKD. This CDR3 is CATPKSRGVGYTF. The CDR3 DNA reads TGTGCGACCCCCAAGAGCAGGGGGGTAGGCTACACCTTC.

This clonotype was detected many times. J is TRBJ2-5 and V is TRBV29-1, with D perhaps TRBD1 (5 bases). Trimming took off 8 bases at V and 4 bases at J, with 14 bases between the two ends. Germline V lookup: CDR1 SQVTM, CDR2 ANQGSEA. The CDR3 is 12 amino acids. The CDR3 DNA reads TGCAGCATCGCAGGGTTCGGAGAGACCCAGTACTTC. It translates to CSIAGFGETQYF.

This clonotype was found many times. In nucleotides, the CDR3 is TGTGCCAGCCGGTGGACTAGCGGGTCTTACCGAAACATTCAGTACTTC. Residues: CASRWTSGSYRNIQYF. The J gene is TRBJ2-4, the V gene TRBV6-1, with 11 positions matching TRBD2. Germline trimming cut 8 bases from V and 6 bases from J; bases unmatched to any gene: 12. Germline V CDR1 and CDR2: MNHNS, SASEGT. The CDR3 is 16 amino acids.

The sample holds many counts of this clonotype. The chain is built from TRBV6-5 and TRBJ2-5; no clear D gene. The CDR3 runs 17 residues. The germline CDR1 and CDR2 sequences are MNHEY and SVGAGI. V was pared by 0 bases and J by 2 bases, with 16 bases between. DNA of the CDR3: TGTGCCAGCAGTTACTCGAACTACGGGCAAAAACAAGAGACCCAGTACTTC. This encodes CASSYSNYGQKQETQYF.

This clonotype was seen many times. The J gene is TRBJ2-5, the V gene TRBV6-4, with 7 bases aligning to TRBD1. J was trimmed by 1 base and V by 5 bases; bases with no gene match: 7. The germline V gene encodes CDR1 MRHNA and CDR2 SNTAGT. The CDR3 is 15 amino acids. In DNA, the CDR3 is TGTGCCAGCAGTCAAACAGGGGACCCCCAAGAGACCCAGTACTTC. It is translated as CASSQTGDPQETQYF.

This clonotype came up a few times. The chain has TRBV10-3 and TRBJ2-2; TRBD1 agrees at 7 bases. This CDR3 is 15 amino acids long. J gave up 7 bases and V 2 bases, and 7 bases lay outside the gene matches. CDR1 and CDR2 from the germline V gene are ENHRY and SYGVKD. Here the CDR3 DNA reads TGTGCCATCAGTGAGGCGAGGGGGCGCGTCGGGGAGCTGTTTTTT. It codes for CAISEARGRVGELFF.